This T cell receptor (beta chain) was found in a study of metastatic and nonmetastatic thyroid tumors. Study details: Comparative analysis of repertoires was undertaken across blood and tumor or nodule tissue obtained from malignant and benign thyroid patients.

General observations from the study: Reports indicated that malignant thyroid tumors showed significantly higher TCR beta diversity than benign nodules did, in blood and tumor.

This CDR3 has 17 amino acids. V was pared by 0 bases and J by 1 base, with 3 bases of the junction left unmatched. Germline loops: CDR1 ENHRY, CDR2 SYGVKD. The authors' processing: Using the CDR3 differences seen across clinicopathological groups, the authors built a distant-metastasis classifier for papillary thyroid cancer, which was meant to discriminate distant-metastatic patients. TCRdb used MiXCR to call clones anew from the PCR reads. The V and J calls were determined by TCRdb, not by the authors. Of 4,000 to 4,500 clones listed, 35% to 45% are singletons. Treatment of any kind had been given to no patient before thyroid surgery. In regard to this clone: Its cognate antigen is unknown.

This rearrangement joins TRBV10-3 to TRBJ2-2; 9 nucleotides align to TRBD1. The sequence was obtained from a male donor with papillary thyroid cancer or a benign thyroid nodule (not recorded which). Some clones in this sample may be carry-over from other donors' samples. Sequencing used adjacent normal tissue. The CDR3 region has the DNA TGTGCCATCAGTGAGTCCGGGACAGGGCGGAACACCGGGGAGCTGTTTTTT. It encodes CAISESGTGRNTGELFF.